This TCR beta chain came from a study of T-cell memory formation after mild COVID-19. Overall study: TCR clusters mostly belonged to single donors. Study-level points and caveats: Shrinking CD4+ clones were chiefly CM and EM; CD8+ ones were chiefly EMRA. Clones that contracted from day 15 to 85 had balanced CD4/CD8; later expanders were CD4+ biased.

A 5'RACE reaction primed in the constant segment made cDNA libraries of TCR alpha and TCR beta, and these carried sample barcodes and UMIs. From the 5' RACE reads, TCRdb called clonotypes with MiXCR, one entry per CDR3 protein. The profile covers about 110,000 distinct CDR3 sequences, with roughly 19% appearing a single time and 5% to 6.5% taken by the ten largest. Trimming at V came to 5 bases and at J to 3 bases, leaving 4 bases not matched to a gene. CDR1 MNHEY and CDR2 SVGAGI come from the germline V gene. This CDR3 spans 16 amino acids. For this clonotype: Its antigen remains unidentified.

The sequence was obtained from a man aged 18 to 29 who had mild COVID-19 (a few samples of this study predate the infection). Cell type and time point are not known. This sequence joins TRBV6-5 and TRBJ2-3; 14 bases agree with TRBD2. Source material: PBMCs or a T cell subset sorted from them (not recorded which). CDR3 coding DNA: TGTGCCAGCAGTGGACTAGCGGGGGGAGGGACAGATACGCAGTATTTT. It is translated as CASSGLAGGGTDTQYF.